The rows below give T cell receptor beta chains drawn from one sample of a study of T cells expressing NK-cell markers. TCRdb derives one entry per CDR3 protein from the 5' RACE reads, leaving out DNA. The sample totals 350,000 to 500,000 distinct CDR3 sequences. What was sequenced was blood T cells: a sorted CD56 or NKG2C T cell subset, CD4+ or CD8+ T cells, or bulk PBMC T cells (not recorded which). The receptors originated from a woman between 18 and 70 years old in good health. CDR3s include the opening cysteine and the closing phenylalanine or tryptophan.

V: TRBV12-3/TRBV12-4; J: TRBJ2-5; CDR3: CASSLASGGLQETQYF
V: TRBV12-3/TRBV12-4; J: TRBJ2-5; CDR3: CASGLAGEGEETQYF
V: TRBV5-1; J: TRBJ2-1; CDR3: CASSLEREENEQFF
V: TRBV19; J: TRBJ1-4; CDR3: CASSVDTVNEKLFF
V: TRBV5-1; J: TRBJ1-3; CDR3: CASSLALGPLSGNTIYF
V: TRBV12-3/TRBV12-4; J: TRBJ2-4; CDR3: CASSAPLGTGDGNIQYF
V: TRBV21-1; J: TRBJ2-2; CDR3: CASSGFRQLALRTGELFF
V: TRBV28; J: TRBJ2-1; CDR3: CASRPGSSFNEQFF
V: TRBV7-3; J: TRBJ2-1; CDR3: CASSLRSLASYNEQFF
V: TRBV4-1; J: TRBJ1-1; CDR3: CASSPETQTGAKAFF
V: TRBV7-2; J: TRBJ2-2; CDR3: CASSAKGRLNTGELFF
V: TRBV20-1; J: TRBJ1-2; CDR3: CSARVVGQGYTF
V: TRBV10-3; J: TRBJ2-7; CDR3: CATDSGRGSREQYF